These 27 T cell receptor beta chains came from one sample sequenced in a study of blood T cell repertoires in COVID-19. Assay: immunoSEQ multiplex PCR; the TCRdb copy retains only in-frame clones and omits some. The sample yields 150,000 to 200,000 clones, around 86% seen once. The sequenced sample consisted of peripheral blood. The receptors here all came from a man between 60 and 75 years old with acute or convalescent COVID-19.

The rearrangement uses TRBV3-1 (or the pseudogene TRBV3-2) and TRBJ1-1, with 9 nucleotides matching TRBD1. Per the germline V gene, CDR1 is LGHDT and CDR2 is YNNKEL (reference sequence). V lost 2 bases, J lost 10 bases, and 14 bases stayed unmatched. The CDR3 runs 16 residues. This CDR3 is CASSQSRSRDRDRAFF. The DNA of the CDR3 is TGTGCCAGCAGCCAATCTCGGTCCCGGGACAGGGATCGAGCTTTCTTT.

The chain recombines TRBV5-5 with TRBJ2-7, with 10 bases identical to TRBD2. Germline V gene data show CDR1 as SGHKS and CDR2 as YYEKEE (reference sequence). The CDR3 consists of 19 residues. J was trimmed by 0 bases and V by 1 base; bases with no gene match: 13. This CDR3 is CASSLFRGASGSHSYEQYF. The CDR3 DNA sequence: TGTGCCAGCAGCTTGTTCCGGGGGGCTAGCGGGAGCCACTCCTACGAGCAGTACTTC.

The rearrangement uses TRBV6-6 and TRBJ1-6; TRBD1 is a possible D gene (5 bases). Trimming removed 6 bases at V and 13 bases at J, with 10 bases between. Germline V lookup: CDR1 MNHNY, CDR2 SVGAGI (reference sequence). The CDR3 is 11 residues long. In nucleotides, the CDR3 is TGTGCCAGCAGCCAGACAGCTCCCCTCCACTTT. The encoded protein is CASSQTAPLHF.

This clone was observed a few times. CDR3 in amino acids: CATSPRSTSGSLVDTQYF. In nucleotides, the CDR3 is TGTGCCACCAGCCCTCGCTCGACTAGCGGGAGTTTGGTAGATACGCAGTATTTT. V is TRBV15 and J is TRBJ2-3; 12 nucleotides align to TRBD2. The J segment lost 5 bases and the V segment lost 5 bases, leaving 14 bases of the junction unmatched. The CDR3 has 18 amino acids. Germline V gene lookup returns CDR1 LNHNV and CDR2 YYDKDF (reference sequence).

The CDR3 bases are TGTGCCAGCAGCCCTCCAGCGGGAAGTCCCTACGAGCAGTACTTC. Protein product: CASSPPAGSPYEQYF. V and J are TRBV7-9 and TRBJ2-7; 7 bases agree with TRBD2. The CDR3 totals 15 residues. V shed 5 bases, J shed 2 bases, and the junction held 9 bases outside the gene matches. Germline CDR1 SEHNR, CDR2 FQNEAQ (reference sequence).

The chain uses TRBV5-6 and TRBJ1-1; TRBD1 matches at 8 bases. V lost 4 bases and J lost 1; bases outside the gene matches: 3. The CDR3 covers 14 residues. From germline, CDR1 is SGHDT and CDR2 YYEEEE. This chain's CDR3 is CASSPGTGNTEAFF. The DNA for the CDR3 is TGTGCCAGCAGCCCCGGGACAGGGAACACTGAAGCTTTCTTT.

The CDR3 loop reads CASSEVSNEQFF. The CDR3 bases are TGTGCCAGCAGTGAGGTCAGCAATGAGCAGTTCTTC. The rearrangement links TRBV2 to TRBJ2-1; D gene ambiguous. The CDR3 is 12 amino acids. With 3 bases removed from V and 6 bases from J, the gap between germline ends came to 6 bases. The germline CDR1 and CDR2 sequences are SNHLY and FYNNEI.

This chain connects TRBV29-1 to TRBJ2-7, with a weak D call TRBD2 (6 bases). V lost 5 bases and J lost 3, with 14 bases in between. CDR3 size: 13 residues. Germline values: CDR1 SQVTM, CDR2 ANQGSEA. CDR3 sequence: CSVFGRRDYEQYF. The CDR3 nucleotides are TGCAGCGTTTTTGGGCGGAGGGACTACGAGCAGTACTTC.

The chain employs TRBV5-1 and TRBJ2-2; D gene unclear. The CDR3 extends over 15 amino acids. The germline gives CDR1 SGHRS, CDR2 YFSETQ. The V end lost 1 base, the J end lost 0 bases, and 7 bases lay between the germline ends. The CDR3 region has the DNA TGCGCCAGCAGCTTGCAGGCCTCGAACACCGGGGAGCTGTTTTTT. Translated: CASSLQASNTGELFF. Looking up the rest from reference TRBV5-1 and TRBJ2-2 gives the full variable domain: KAGVTQTPRYLIKTRGQQVTLSCSPISGHRSVSWYQQTPGQGLQFLFEYFSETQRNKGNFPGRFSGRQFSNSRSEMNVSTLELGDSALYLCASSLQASNTGELFFGEGSRLTVL.

The V call is TRBV24-1, the J call TRBJ2-1, with 11 bases aligning to TRBD1. Germline V gene data show CDR1 as KGHDR and CDR2 as SFDVKD. The trim removed 4 bases at V and 8 bases at J, leaving 3 bases unmatched. The CDR3 is 14 amino acids. The CDR3 region is CATSDPDRGHEQFF. In DNA, the CDR3 is TGTGCCACCAGTGACCCGGACAGGGGGCATGAGCAGTTCTTC.

This chain joins TRBV21-1 and TRBJ1-2; the table calls TRBD1, which could not be checked here. TRBV21-1 is recorded as a pseudogene. This CDR3 spans 16 amino acids. The CDR3 reads CASSKGASGVIRGYTF. The CDR3 DNA reads TGTGCCAGCAGCAAGGGAGCTTCAGGGGTAATACGTGGCTACACCTTC.

V is TRBV5-1 and J is TRBJ1-4; D is uncertain. The CDR3 consists of 14 residues. Trimming removed 0 bases from V and 5 bases from J, with 8 bases in between. Germline CDR1 reads SGHRS; CDR2 reads YFSETQ. As DNA, the CDR3 is TGCGCCAGCAGCTTGGGAGGGCCAAATGAAAAACTGTTTTTT. It codes for CASSLGGPNEKLFF.

The rearrangement joins TRBV28 to TRBJ1-5; TRBD1 matches 7 bases. Trimming at V came to 7 bases and at J to 6 bases, leaving 9 bases not matched to a gene. The CDR3 has 14 residues. From germline, CDR1 is MDHEN and CDR2 SYDVKM. The CDR3 region is CASTPGQRSQPQHF. For the CDR3, the DNA is TGTGCCAGCACCCCGGGACAGAGGAGTCAGCCCCAGCATTTT.

The chain uses TRBV7-2 and TRBJ2-7; 8 bases agree with TRBD2. CDR1 and CDR2 (germline): SGHTA, FQGNSA. V lost 2 bases, J lost 7 bases, and 10 bases stayed unmatched. The CDR3 sequence is 15 residues long. CDR3 DNA: TGTGCCAGCAGCTTAAGTTCTGGCGGGAGGCGGGAGCAGTACTTC. This encodes CASSLSSGGRREQYF.

The genes are TRBV5-1 and TRBJ2-7; weak D call: TRBD2 (6 bases). The V gene's germline CDR1 is SGHRS and CDR2 YFSETQ. The CDR3 contains 12 residues. Trimming shortened V by 4 bases and J by 3 bases, and 8 bases separated the two germline ends. CDR3 DNA: TGCGCCAGCAGCAGGGACTTCTACGAGCAGTACTTC. The encoded protein is CASSRDFYEQYF.

This CDR3 reads CASSYEENYGYTF. CDR3 sequence (DNA): TGTGCCAGCAGTTACGAGGAAAACTATGGCTACACCTTC. The chain links TRBV6-5 to TRBJ1-2; D gene uncertain. The CDR3 has 13 amino acids. Trimming removed 2 bases from V and 2 bases from J, with 6 bases in between. The germline V gene has CDR1 MNHEY and CDR2 SVGAGI.

This chain joins TRBV9 and TRBJ1-1; D remains unclear. This CDR3 comprises 13 residues. Germline CDR1 SGDLS, CDR2 YYNGEE. V lost 4 bases to trimming and J lost 1 base, with 8 bases between them. The DNA for the CDR3 is TGTGCCAGCAGCTCGGCAGGGAACACTGAAGCTTTCTTT. Its protein is CASSSAGNTEAFF.

The chain links TRBV25-1 to TRBJ2-5; D is perhaps TRBD2 (5 bases). CDR3 length equals 13 residues. Trimming removed 5 bases from V and 7 bases from J, with 14 bases in between. Per germline, CDR1 MGHDK and CDR2 SYGVNS. The CDR3 region has the DNA TGTGCCAGCAGTCTTGGCCAGGCGGGGACCCAGTACTTC. This codes for CASSLGQAGTQYF.

This clone has a single count. V is TRBV9 and J is TRBJ2-7, with 7 nucleotides matching TRBD2. The CDR3 extends over 14 amino acids. Germline V gene lookup returns CDR1 SGDLS and CDR2 YYNGEE. After removal of 3 bases from V and 4 bases from J, the junction contained 7 bases not matched to a gene. The CDR3 protein is CASSAGGVLYEQYF. CDR3 nucleotide sequence: TGTGCCAGCAGCGCGGGGGGAGTCTTGTACGAGCAGTACTTC. Full variable domain (rest looked up from reference TRBV9 and TRBJ2-7): DSGVTQTPKHLITATGQRVTLRCSPRSGDLSVYWYQQSLDQGLQFLIQYYNGEERAKGNILERFSAQQFPDLHSELNLSSLELGDSALYFCASSAGGVLYEQYFGPGTRLTVT.

In this sample, this clone turned up a few times. The V and J genes are TRBV30 and TRBJ1-5, with 9 bases matching TRBD1. V gave up 1 base and J gave up 5 bases; unmatched junction bases: 9. CDR3 length: 16 residues. Germline V gene sequence: CDR1 GTSNPN, CDR2 SVGIG (reference sequence). The DNA for the CDR3 is TGTGCCTGGAGTGGTTTTGGGACAGGGTTAGATCAGCCCCAGCATTTT. It specifies CAWSGFGTGLDQPQHF.

The rearrangement joins TRBV5-1 to TRBJ2-7; weak D call: TRBD1 (5 bases). The germline V gene encodes CDR1 SGHRS and CDR2 YFSETQ. The CDR3 spans 18 residues. The V gene lost 0 bases and the J gene lost 1 base, with 20 bases spanning the gap. For the CDR3, the DNA is TGCGCCAGCAGCTTGGCCAGTCCCCGGCCGGACACATCCTACGAGCAGTACTTC. Its translation: CASSLASPRPDTSYEQYF.

This clone was counted a single time. The rearrangement joins TRBV5-1 to TRBJ2-5; 15 bases line up with TRBD2. Unmatched junction bases numbered 7, after V lost 2 bases and J lost 5 bases. Germline V gives CDR1 SGHRS, CDR2 YFSETQ. The CDR3 runs 17 residues. The CDR3 DNA sequence: TGCGCCAGCAGCTTACGTGGACTAGCGGGAGGGCCTGAGACCCAGTACTTC. Translating gives CASSLRGLAGGPETQYF.

The chain carries TRBV2 and TRBJ2-3, with TRBD1 matching over 11 bases. Unmatched junction bases numbered 9, after V lost 6 bases and J lost 7 bases. This CDR3 is 15 amino acids long. Per the germline V gene, CDR1 is SNHLY and CDR2 is FYNNEI. The DNA for the CDR3 is TGTGCCAGCAGGAGGACAGGGGGCGCTGGATATACGCAGTATTTT. It specifies CASRRTGGAGYTQYF.

The chain links TRBV19 to TRBJ2-5; maybe TRBD2 (7 bases). CDR3 length: 16 amino acids. Trimming removed 5 bases from V and 4 bases from J, with 20 bases in between. Looked up from germline, CDR1 is LNHDA and CDR2 is SQIVND (reference sequence). The CDR3 DNA reads TGTGCCAGTAGTCCCCCAGGGGCGGGAGTAGTAGAGACCCAGTACTTC. Encoded protein: CASSPPGAGVVETQYF.

This sequence joins TRBV3-1 (or the pseudogene TRBV3-2) and TRBJ2-2; D is possibly TRBD2 (5 bases). This CDR3 region has 13 residues. Trimming pared 3 bases from V and 7 bases from J, leaving 9 bases between. CDR1 and CDR2 (germline): LGHDT, YNNKEL (reference sequence). DNA for the CDR3: TGTGCCAGCAGCCACACAGCGGTCGGGGAGCTGTTTTTT. It yields the protein CASSHTAVGELFF.

The V call is TRBV28, the J call TRBJ2-7; 7 positions match TRBD2. The CDR3 covers 13 residues. Germline loops: CDR1 MDHEN, CDR2 SYDVKM. The trim removed 5 bases at V and 4 bases at J, leaving 5 bases unmatched. The CDR3 sequence is CASSRTGRYEQYF. The CDR3 DNA is TGTGCCAGCAGTAGGACCGGGAGGTACGAGCAGTACTTC.

This clone was seen only once. CDR3 DNA: TGTGCCAGCAGTCCATACTCGGCCCCGGGAAATTCACCCCTCCACTTT. It yields the protein CASSPYSAPGNSPLHF. The chain links TRBV27 to TRBJ1-6; D gene ambiguous. The V end was cut by 5 bases, the J end by 7 bases, with 18 bases between. Germline CDR1 reads MNHEY; CDR2 reads SMNVEV (reference sequence). This CDR3 has 16 amino acids.